The clone carrying this T cell receptor beta chain showed up just a few times. The antigen is unknown. This specimen comes from a study of T cells in Graves' hyperthyroidism and ophthalmopathy. General study points: Blood held most thyroid clonotypes expanded above 0.001 frequency.

TCR beta CDR3 sequences were amplified from RNA transcripts. During a first-round RT-PCR of the TCR CDR3, the HTBI primer set was used. TCRdb fed the multiplex PCR reads into MiXCR, producing one record per CDR3 protein. The sample shows more than 550,000 distinct CDR3 sequences, roughly 17% of them seen only once. Germline CDR1 and CDR2: GTSNPN and SVGIG (reference sequence). Between the trimmed V and J ends, which lost 5 bases and 8 bases, there was a span of 18 bases. This CDR3 region has 13 residues. This chain uses TRBV30 with TRBJ1-1, with D possibly being TRBD1 (6 bases). The receptor comes from a man aged 45-60 years with Graves' hyperthyroidism. Sequenced input: blood. The CDR3 here is CAWDPSGGWEAFF. The CDR3 nucleotides read TGTGCCTGGGATCCCTCGGGGGGCTGGGAAGCTTTCTTT.